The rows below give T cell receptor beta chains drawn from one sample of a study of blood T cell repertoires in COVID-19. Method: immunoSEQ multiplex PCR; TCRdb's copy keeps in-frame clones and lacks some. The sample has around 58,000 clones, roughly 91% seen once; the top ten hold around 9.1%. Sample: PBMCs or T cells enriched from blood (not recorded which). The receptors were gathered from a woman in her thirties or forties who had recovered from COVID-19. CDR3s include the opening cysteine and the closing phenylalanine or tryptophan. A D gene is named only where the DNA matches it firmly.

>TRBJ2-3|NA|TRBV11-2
CASSQGGTQYF
TGTGCCAGCAGCCAAGGGGGTACGCAGTATTTT
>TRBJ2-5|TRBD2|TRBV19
CASSIRGLAGARRETQYF
TGTGCCAGTAGTATTAGGGGACTAGCGGGGGCCCGGCGAGAGACCCAGTACTTC
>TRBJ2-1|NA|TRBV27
CASSLQGSYNEQFF
TGTGCCAGCAGTTTACAGGGCTCCTACAATGAGCAGTTCTTC
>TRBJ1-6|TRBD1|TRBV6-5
CASHRGSYYNSPLHF
TGTGCCAGCCACAGGGGGAGTTACTATAATTCACCCCTCCACTTT
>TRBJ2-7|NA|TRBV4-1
CASSQEADSYEQYF
TGCGCCAGCAGCCAAGAGGCGGACTCCTACGAGCAGTACTTC
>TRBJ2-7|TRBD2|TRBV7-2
CASNHLGGTYEQYF
TGTGCCAGCAACCACCTCGGGGGGACCTACGAGCAGTACTTC
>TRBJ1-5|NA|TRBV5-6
CASSLAVDQPQHF
TGTGCCAGCAGCTTGGCTGTAGATCAGCCCCAGCATTTT
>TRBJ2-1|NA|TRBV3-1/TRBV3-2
CASSPARFGHEQFF
TGTGCCAGCAGCCCAGCCCGGTTTGGGCATGAGCAGTTCTTC
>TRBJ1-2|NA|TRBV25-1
CASSEAGIFYGYTF
TGTGCCAGCAGTGAAGCTGGCATCTTCTATGGCTACACCTTC
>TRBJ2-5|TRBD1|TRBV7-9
CASSSGQGQETQYF
TGTGCCAGCAGCTCAGGACAGGGCCAAGAGACCCAGTACTTC
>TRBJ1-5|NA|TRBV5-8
CASSLEGLQPQHF
TGTGCCAGCAGCTTGGAGGGGTTACAGCCCCAGCATTTT
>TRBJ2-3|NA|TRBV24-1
CATSDSDRPLTDTQYF
TGTGCCACCAGTGACTCCGACAGGCCTTTAACAGATACGCAGTATTTT